Following are 29 T cell receptor beta chains from one sample sequenced in a study of response to subunit inactivated influenza vaccine. TCRdb processed the RT-PCR reads anew with MiXCR; each CDR3 protein has one entry. The repertoire includes around 520,000 distinct CDR3 sequences, around 25% of them detected once, and under 2.5% sits in the top ten. The sample here was CD4+ T cells sorted from PBMCs, taken roughly 5 days after vaccination. Source of these receptors: a man aged 50 to 59 who received an inactivated influenza vaccine.

This chain connects TRBV20-1 to TRBJ2-7; possible D gene TRBD1, 5 bases. The CDR3 is made up of 12 amino acids. The germline V and J ends were trimmed by 4 bases and 5 bases, with 12 bases remaining between them. The germline V gene encodes CDR1 DFQATT and CDR2 SNEGSKA (reference sequence). DNA of the CDR3: TGCAGTGCTACAGGGTATCGGGACGAGCAGTACTTC. Translation gives CSATGYRDEQYF.

The chain couples TRBV6-1 to TRBJ2-5; D gene ambiguous. The V gene's germline CDR1 is MNHNS and CDR2 SASEGT. V lost 6 bases to trimming and J lost 3 bases, with 11 bases between them. The CDR3 contains 13 residues. CDR3 DNA: TGTGCCAGCAGGAAGACTGCCAAAGAGACCCAGTACTTC. This codes for CASRKTAKETQYF.

This chain uses TRBV29-1 with TRBJ1-4, with D unresolved. Trimming pared 7 bases from V and 3 bases from J, leaving 15 bases between. Germline V lookup: CDR1 SQVTM, CDR2 ANQGSEA. The CDR3 is 14 amino acids. The DNA for the CDR3 is TGCAGCGCCTCATCTTCGGTGGCTAATGAAAAACTGTTTTTT. Its translation is CSASSSVANEKLFF. Full variable domain (rest looked up from reference TRBV29-1 and TRBJ1-4): SAVISQKPSRDICQRGTSLTIQCQVDSQVTMMFWYRQQPGQSLTLIATANQGSEATYESGFVIDKFPISRPNLTFSTLTVSNMSPEDSSIYLCSASSSVANEKLFFGSGTQLSVL.

This clonotype was seen only a few times. V gene TRBV24-1 combines with J gene TRBJ2-5, with a weak D call TRBD1 (5 bases). The CDR3 totals 15 residues. CDR1 and CDR2 (germline): KGHDR, SFDVKD. Trimming stripped 3 bases from V and 5 bases from J, with 15 bases between. In DNA, the CDR3 is TGTGCCACCAGTGATCCCAATGGGGCAGCGGAGACCCAGTACTTC. This translates into CATSDPNGAAETQYF.

This clonotype has more than one count but fewer than ten. The V call is TRBV5-1, the J call TRBJ2-7, with D tentatively TRBD1 (6 bases). The germline gives CDR1 SGHRS, CDR2 YFSETQ. The CDR3 has 14 amino acids. V was pared by 0 bases and J by 6 bases, with 13 bases between. The CDR3 nucleotides read TGCGCCAGCAGCTTGGCCACAGGGAAAGGCGAGCAGTACTTC. Translated, it gives CASSLATGKGEQYF.

The CDR3 reads CSAKTSGYRTDTQYF. The DNA of the CDR3 is TGCAGCGCAAAGACTAGCGGGTATCGCACAGATACGCAGTATTTT. J is TRBJ2-3 and V is TRBV20-1, with 10 bases matching TRBD2. Per the germline V gene, CDR1 is DFQATT and CDR2 is SNEGSKA (reference sequence). The CDR3 has 15 residues.

This clonotype showed up just a few times. The chain joins TRBV6-1 to TRBJ1-2, with unresolved D. CDR3 size: 15 residues. V was cut by 5 bases and J by 5 bases, with 18 bases left in between. In germline, CDR1 is MNHNS, CDR2 SASEGT. Here the CDR3 reads CASSMEGTVWYGYTF. Written as DNA, the CDR3 is TGTGCCAGCAGTATGGAGGGAACAGTATGGTATGGCTACACCTTC.

This chain links TRBV28 with TRBJ2-2; 7 bases line up with TRBD1. With 6 bases clipped from V and 4 bases from J, the junction kept 8 bases outside the gene matches. CDR3 size: 15 residues. Germline V gene sequence: CDR1 MDHEN, CDR2 SYDVKM. The CDR3 DNA reads as TGTGCCAGCAGCGGACTTGACAGGGTCACCGGGGAGCTGTTTTTT. This codes for CASSGLDRVTGELFF.

The chain couples TRBV20-1 to TRBJ2-3; TRBD2 aligns across 11 bases. After removal of 5 bases from V and 6 bases from J, the junction contained 7 bases not matched to a gene. This CDR3 is 14 amino acids long. Germline values: CDR1 DFQATT, CDR2 SNEGSKA (reference sequence). CDR3 bases: TGCAGTGCTCCGCCCCTAGCGGGGGGTGATACGCAGTATTTT. Its protein is CSAPPLAGGDTQYF.

This clonotype was seen more than once but under ten times. The chain carries TRBV20-1 and TRBJ2-2, with 11 bases that match TRBD2. The CDR3 has 15 residues. Trimming cost V 0 bases and J 4 bases; bases outside gene matches: 1. In germline, CDR1 is DFQATT, CDR2 SNEGSKA (reference sequence). In DNA form, the CDR3 reads TGCAGTGCTAGAGAAGGACTAGCGGGCACCGGGGAGCTGTTTTTT. Protein product: CSAREGLAGTGELFF.

A few counts support this clonotype. The chain couples TRBV28 to TRBJ1-5; TRBD1 matches 7 bases. The V gene end was trimmed by 3 bases and the J gene end by 0 bases; junction bases not matched to a gene: 8. The CDR3 totals 17 residues. Per germline, CDR1 MDHEN and CDR2 SYDVKM. DNA of the CDR3: TGTGCCAGCAGTTTCTGGGGGACAGTAGATAGCAATCAGCCCCAGCATTTT. Its protein is CASSFWGTVDSNQPQHF.

This clonotype was seen more than once but under ten times. The V call is TRBV7-6, the J call TRBJ1-1; tentative D call: TRBD1 (6 bases). V lost 5 bases, J lost 1 base, and 11 bases lay in between. The CDR3 extends over 14 amino acids. CDR1 is SGHVS, CDR2 FNYEAQ, per germline. CDR3 in amino acids: CASSPGTRNTEAFF. Written as DNA, the CDR3 is TGTGCCAGCAGCCCCGGGACACGGAACACTGAAGCTTTCTTT.

This clonotype was observed at least ten times. The chain has TRBV5-1 and TRBJ2-7; TRBD2 matches 9 bases. Germline V gives CDR1 SGHRS, CDR2 YFSETQ. V lost 4 bases, J lost 4 bases, and 6 bases stayed unmatched. There are 14 residues in the CDR3. Here the CDR3 DNA reads TGCGCCAGCAGCCATAGCGGGAGTCGGTACGAGCAGTACTTC. The encoded protein is CASSHSGSRYEQYF.

This sequence joins TRBV10-3 and TRBJ2-3; no clear D. V lost 10 bases, J lost 4 bases, and 15 bases lay in between. The CDR3 has 13 residues. Germline V gene lookup returns CDR1 ENHRY and CDR2 SYGVKD. CDR3 amino acids: CATTKSQADTQYF. The CDR3, as DNA: TGTGCCACAACGAAATCGCAGGCAGATACGCAGTATTTT.

This clonotype was counted only a few times. The chain is built from TRBV20-1 and TRBJ2-5; no firm D call. V was cut by 6 bases and J by 3 bases, with 20 bases left in between. This CDR3 has 15 residues. The germline V gene has CDR1 DFQATT and CDR2 SNEGSKA (reference sequence). The CDR3 DNA is TGCAGTGCCATCCCCACCGGCGGTCTAAAAGAGACCCAGTACTTC. Translation gives CSAIPTGGLKETQYF.

The chain joins TRBV20-1 to TRBJ2-4; 7 positions agree with TRBD2. Germline V gene sequence: CDR1 DFQATT, CDR2 SNEGSKA (reference sequence). Trimming at V came to 1 base and at J to 0 bases, leaving 3 bases not matched to a gene. CDR3 length: 15 amino acids. The CDR3 sequence is CSARALASAKNIQYF. The CDR3 nucleotides are TGCAGTGCTAGAGCACTAGCGTCAGCCAAAAACATTCAGTACTTC.

The table lists this clonotype with a few counts. The chain uses TRBV5-5 and TRBJ2-1; D call uncertain. V shed 0 bases and J shed 9 bases, with 7 bases lying between them. This CDR3 spans 12 amino acids. Germline V gives CDR1 SGHKS, CDR2 YYEKEE (reference sequence). DNA of the CDR3: TGTGCCAGCAGCTTGGCTCTGGGTGAGCAGTTCTTC. Amino acid sequence: CASSLALGEQFF.

This clonotype was observed a handful of times. One base away lies a much larger clone, so this may be a sequencing read error. CDR3 coding DNA: TGTGCCAGCAGCATGGGACTAGCGGGCACAGATACGCAGTATTTT. It encodes CASSMGLAGTDTQYF. V and J are TRBV5-6 and TRBJ2-3; 11 positions match TRBD2. V was clipped by 4 bases and J by 1 base; unmatched bases: 2. In germline, CDR1 is SGHDT, CDR2 YYEEEE. The CDR3 has 15 residues. Looking up the rest from reference TRBV5-6 and TRBJ2-3 gives the full variable domain: DAGVTQSPTHLIKTRGQQVTLRCSPKSGHDTVSWYQQALGQGPQFIFQYYEEEERQRGNFPDRFSGHQFPNYSSELNVNALLLGDSALYLCASSMGLAGTDTQYFGPGTRLTVL.

This clonotype has a handful of counts. The chain carries TRBV12-3 or TRBV12-4 and TRBJ2-5; D uncertain. The CDR3 is 14 amino acids. Trimming stripped 6 bases from V and 1 base from J, with 12 bases between. The CDR3 DNA reads as TGTGCCAGCAGCCCTGGTTGGGCCCAAGAGACCCAGTACTTC. Translating gives CASSPGWAQETQYF.

This clonotype was seen a handful of times. The chain links TRBV12-3 or TRBV12-4 to TRBJ2-6; D perhaps matches TRBD2 (6 bases). Trimming left V 6 bases short and J 0 bases short, with 15 bases between. The CDR3 has 17 amino acids. The chain's CDR3 is CASRRGTFVSGANVLTF. Written as DNA, the CDR3 is TGTGCCAGCAGGCGGGGTACCTTTGTCTCTGGGGCCAACGTCCTGACTTTC.

This sequence joins TRBV27 and TRBJ2-7; 8 bases match TRBD2. The trim removed 0 bases at V and 2 bases at J, leaving 6 bases unmatched. This CDR3 has 16 amino acids. Germline CDR1 is MNHEY and CDR2 is SMNVEV (reference sequence). This CDR3 reads CASSLSRGRITYEQYF. Written as DNA, the CDR3 is TGTGCCAGCAGTTTATCGCGCGGGAGGATCACCTACGAGCAGTACTTC.

The sample holds many counts of this clonotype. The rearrangement uses TRBV9 and TRBJ1-4; the D gene is possibly TRBD1 (6 bases). This CDR3 spans 16 amino acids. Trimming pared 1 base from V and 2 bases from J, leaving 12 bases between. The germline V gene has CDR1 SGDLS and CDR2 YYNGEE. The CDR3 DNA reads TGTGCCAGCAGCGTAAGCACGGGGGCTACTAATGAAAAACTGTTTTTT. Amino acid sequence: CASSVSTGATNEKLFF. Drawing the rest from reference TRBV9 and TRBJ1-4, the complete variable domain is DSGVTQTPKHLITATGQRVTLRCSPRSGDLSVYWYQQSLDQGLQFLIQYYNGEERAKGNILERFSAQQFPDLHSELNLSSLELGDSALYFCASSVSTGATNEKLFFGSGTQLSVL.

The chain carries TRBV20-1 and TRBJ2-5; D could derive from TRBD1 or TRBD2 (5 bases each). Germline-derived CDR1 and CDR2 are DFQATT and SNEGSKA (reference sequence). The CDR3 is 13 amino acids. V was trimmed by 3 bases and J by 5 bases, leaving 13 bases between them. The CDR3: CSASGTGSETQYF. The CDR3 DNA is TGCAGTGCTAGTGGGACCGGGTCCGAGACCCAGTACTTC.

The genes are TRBV7-8 and TRBJ2-2; 10 positions match TRBD1. The CDR3 has 16 residues. CDR1 is SGHVS, CDR2 FQNEAQ, per germline. Trimming took 2 bases from V and 7 from J; bases not matched to a gene: 7. CDR3 bases: TGTGCCAGCAGCTTATGGGACAGGGGTAGCGGCGGGGAGCTGTTTTTT. Encoded protein: CASSLWDRGSGGELFF.

The J gene is TRBJ2-2, the V gene TRBV7-2; 9 nucleotides agree with TRBD1. The CDR3 has 15 amino acids. V dropped 5 bases and J dropped 7; count of bases not matched to a gene: 8. Germline V gene lookup returns CDR1 SGHTA and CDR2 FQGNSA. The CDR3 here is CASSLNRGLGGELFF. The CDR3 DNA sequence: TGTGCCAGCAGCCTAAACAGGGGGCTGGGCGGGGAGCTGTTTTTT.

The chain employs TRBV20-1 and TRBJ1-4; maybe TRBD1 (5 bases). V dropped 4 bases and J dropped 7 bases, with 10 bases sitting between them. The CDR3 has 12 amino acids. Germline V gene data show CDR1 as DFQATT and CDR2 as SNEGSKA (reference sequence). The CDR3 reads CSAIGTVEKLFF. CDR3 nucleotides: TGCAGTGCTATTGGGACTGTTGAAAAACTGTTTTTT.

This sequence joins TRBV6-1 and TRBJ1-6; weak D call: TRBD1 (5 bases). CDR1 is MNHNS, CDR2 SASEGT, per germline. V lost 5 bases, J lost 7 bases, and 18 bases lay in between. The CDR3 runs to 16 residues. The CDR3 protein is CASSPVGGGRNSPLHF. CDR3 nucleotide sequence: TGTGCCAGCAGTCCCGTAGGCGGGGGTCGGAATTCACCCCTCCACTTT.

In its sample, this clonotype was seen a few times. The chain carries TRBV6-1 and TRBJ2-7, with a possible D match to TRBD1 (6 bases). V shed 6 bases and J shed 1 base, with 13 bases lying between them. The CDR3 spans 14 residues. Germline V gene lookup returns CDR1 MNHNS and CDR2 SASEGT. The CDR3, as DNA: TGTGCCAGCAGACAGGGTGGGGGATCCTACGAGCAGTACTTC. Translated: CASRQGGGSYEQYF.

CDR3 nucleotide sequence: TGTGCCATCAGTGAGTCGAGTGGGACAGCAGATACGCAGTATTTT. This encodes CAISESSGTADTQYF. The rearrangement uses TRBV10-3 and TRBJ2-3, with TRBD1 identical over 7 bases. The CDR3 covers 15 residues. Per germline, CDR1 ENHRY and CDR2 SYGVKD. Trimming removed 0 bases from V and 4 bases from J; junction bases left unmatched: 4.